These T cell receptor beta chains were read from a single sample in a study of cytomegalovirus exposure and HLA in healthy donors. Clones were sequenced by immunoSEQ multiplex PCR, and TCRdb holds only the in-frame ones, with some missing. The table records 150,000 to 200,000 clones, 81% of them present only once. Source material: PBMCs. The origin of the receptors is a woman aged 25 to 39 in good health and CMV-seronegative. Both conserved end residues are part of each CDR3. D genes are given only for firm matches. Clone size is stated in some rows and not others, as once, few, many or a class when expanded.

j_call: TRBJ1-2; d_call: TRBD1; v_call: TRBV29-1; clone_size: once; cdr3_aa: CSVEGEGTGVGYGYTF; cdr3_nt: TGCAGCGTTGAAGGAGAGGGGACAGGGGTTGGCTATGGCTACACCTTC
j_call: TRBJ2-3; d_call: .; v_call: TRBV30; clone_size: .; cdr3_aa: CAWSVGLTDTQYF; cdr3_nt: TGTGCCTGGAGTGTAGGACTCACAGATACGCAGTATTTT
j_call: TRBJ2-1; d_call: TRBD2; v_call: TRBV6-6; clone_size: .; cdr3_aa: CASSYSTSGYNEQFF; cdr3_nt: TGTGCCAGCAGTTACTCCACTAGCGGGTACAATGAGCAGTTCTTC
j_call: TRBJ2-2; d_call: TRBD1; v_call: TRBV4-3; clone_size: .; cdr3_aa: CASSQRDRENTGELFF; cdr3_nt: TGCGCCAGCAGCCAACGGGACAGGGAAAACACCGGGGAGCTGTTTTTT
j_call: TRBJ2-7; d_call: TRBD1; v_call: TRBV7-3; clone_size: .; cdr3_aa: CASSPTGTGPYEQYF; cdr3_nt: TGTGCCAGCAGCCCAACCGGGACAGGCCCTTACGAGCAGTACTTC
j_call: TRBJ2-3; d_call: TRBD1; v_call: TRBV15; clone_size: .; cdr3_aa: CATSSEGTGQRTDTQYF; cdr3_nt: TGTGCCACCAGCAGTGAAGGGACAGGGCAACGCACAGATACGCAGTATTTT
j_call: TRBJ1-6; d_call: TRBD1; v_call: TRBV4-1; clone_size: .; cdr3_aa: CASSSPGQGNSPLHF; cdr3_nt: TGCGCCAGCAGCTCACCGGGACAGGGGAATTCACCCCTCCACTTT
j_call: TRBJ2-6; d_call: .; v_call: TRBV5-5; clone_size: .; cdr3_aa: CASSRRTDKAGANVLTF; cdr3_nt: TGTGCCAGCAGCAGACGGACAGACAAGGCTGGGGCCAACGTCCTGACTTTC
j_call: TRBJ2-7; d_call: .; v_call: TRBV23-1; clone_size: .; cdr3_aa: CASCTGLAYEQYF; cdr3_nt: TGCGCCAGCTGCACAGGTCTTGCCTACGAGCAGTACTTC
j_call: TRBJ2-5; d_call: .; v_call: TRBV18; clone_size: .; cdr3_aa: CASSREVQETQYF; cdr3_nt: TGTGCCAGCTCACGGGAGGTGCAGGAGACCCAGTACTTC
j_call: TRBJ2-5; d_call: TRBD1; v_call: TRBV25-1; clone_size: once; cdr3_aa: CASRSQGQGGKTQYF; cdr3_nt: TGTGCCAGCAGATCACAGGGACAGGGGGGGAAGACCCAGTACTTC
j_call: TRBJ2-5; d_call: TRBD2; v_call: TRBV2; clone_size: .; cdr3_aa: CASIVGTSGVKETQYF; cdr3_nt: TGTGCCAGCATTGTGGGGACTAGCGGGGTCAAAGAGACCCAGTACTTC
j_call: TRBJ2-1; d_call: .; v_call: TRBV25-1; clone_size: .; cdr3_aa: CASSDSIPLGRSYNEQFF; cdr3_nt: TGTGCCAGCAGTGACTCCATCCCCCTCGGGAGAAGTTACAATGAGCAGTTCTTC